The T cell receptor beta chain under discussion was sequenced for a study of blood T cell repertoires in COVID-19. Study as a whole: Acute-phase and convalescent COVID-19 samples originated in the United States, Italy and Spain. In each case, the material was cDNA or gDNA derived from T cells, B-cell-depleted T cells, or PBMCs.

As originally analysed: Researchers report that nucleated cell counts were estimated from reference gene primer amplification. Some clones are missing from TCRdb's copy, which holds only in-frame ones; the method was immunoSEQ multiplex PCR. V and J calls and clone size come straight from that table; D and trimming were deduced from the DNA. The sample lists about 200,000 clones, approximately 87% occurring once. Germline V lookup: CDR1 GTSNPN, CDR2 SVGIG (reference sequence). The CDR3 has 14 residues. Trimming took off 2 bases at V and 6 bases at J, with 11 bases between the two ends. Specimen: peripheral blood. The clonotype comes from a woman in her forties or fifties with acute or convalescent COVID-19. The V call is TRBV30, the J call TRBJ1-6, with D tentatively TRBD1 (6 bases). Here the CDR3 DNA reads TGTGCCTGGAGTTCCGGGACAAGTAATTCACCCCTCCACTTT. It is translated as CAWSSGTSNSPLHF.